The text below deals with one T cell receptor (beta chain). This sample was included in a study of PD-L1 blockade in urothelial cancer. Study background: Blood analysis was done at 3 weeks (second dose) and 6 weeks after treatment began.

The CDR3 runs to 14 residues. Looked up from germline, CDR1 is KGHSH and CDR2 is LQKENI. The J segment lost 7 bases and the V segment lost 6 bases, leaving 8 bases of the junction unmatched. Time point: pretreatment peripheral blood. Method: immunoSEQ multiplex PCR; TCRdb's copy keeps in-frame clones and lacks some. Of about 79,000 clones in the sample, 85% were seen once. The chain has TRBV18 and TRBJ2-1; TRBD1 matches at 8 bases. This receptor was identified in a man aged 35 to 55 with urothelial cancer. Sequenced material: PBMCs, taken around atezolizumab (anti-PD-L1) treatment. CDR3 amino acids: CASSHRGVTNEQFF. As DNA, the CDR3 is TGTGCCAGCTCCCACAGGGGGGTGACGAATGAGCAGTTCTTC.